A selection of T cell receptor beta chains follows, all from one sample in a study of shared clonotypes between healthy human individuals. Profiling relied on immunoSEQ multiplex PCR, and the TCRdb table lists in-frame clones only, not all of them. The data show some 550,000 clones, 97% seen once. The sample consisted of naive CD4+ T cells sorted from blood. Receptors were obtained from a woman under 40 in good health. The CDR3 runs from the conserved cysteine through the conserved F or W. Each record gives: J gene, V gene, clone size, D gene, CDR3 protein, CDR3 DNA. The D gene is left open where the match is weak. Clone size, where shown, is once, few, many, or a class for clones that have expanded.

j_gene: TRBJ1-6; v_gene: TRBV6-5; abundance: -; d_gene: -; CDR3aa: CASSYSSLRGNSPLHF; CDR3nt: TGTGCCAGCAGTTACTCGTCTCTCCGGGGAAATTCACCCCTCCACTTT
j_gene: TRBJ2-2; v_gene: TRBV11-2; abundance: -; d_gene: -; CDR3aa: CASSLVKSNTGELFF; CDR3nt: TGTGCCAGCAGCTTAGTTAAATCGAACACCGGGGAGCTGTTTTTT
j_gene: TRBJ1-1; v_gene: TRBV5-5; abundance: -; d_gene: -; CDR3aa: CASSSAVSEAFF; CDR3nt: TGTGCCAGCAGCTCTGCGGTGTCTGAAGCTTTCTTT
j_gene: TRBJ1-2; v_gene: TRBV11-2; abundance: -; d_gene: -; CDR3aa: CASSPRPIGEVAYGYTF; CDR3nt: TGTGCCAGCAGCCCCAGGCCGATAGGGGAAGTTGCCTATGGCTACACCTTC
j_gene: TRBJ1-4; v_gene: TRBV6-5; abundance: -; d_gene: -; CDR3aa: CASSYSPQTNNEKLFF; CDR3nt: TGTGCCAGCAGTTACTCGCCCCAGACTAATAATGAAAAACTGTTTTTT
j_gene: TRBJ1-3; v_gene: TRBV28; abundance: once; d_gene: -; CDR3aa: CASSAKDGGWAGNTIYF; CDR3nt: TGTGCCAGCAGCGCGAAGGATGGGGGGTGGGCTGGAAACACCATATATTTT
j_gene: TRBJ1-1; v_gene: TRBV27; abundance: -; d_gene: -; CDR3aa: CASSGTVRSSSEAFF; CDR3nt: TGTGCCAGCAGTGGTACGGTGAGGTCGAGCTCTGAAGCTTTCTTT
j_gene: TRBJ2-7; v_gene: TRBV18; abundance: -; d_gene: TRBD1; CDR3aa: CASSPIPGQGYEQYF; CDR3nt: TGTGCCAGCTCACCAATCCCGGGACAGGGCTACGAGCAGTACTTC
j_gene: TRBJ2-3; v_gene: TRBV11-2; abundance: -; d_gene: -; CDR3aa: CASSLVGSSTDTQYF; CDR3nt: TGTGCCAGCAGCTTAGTCGGGAGTTCCACAGATACGCAGTATTTT
j_gene: TRBJ2-7; v_gene: TRBV28; abundance: -; d_gene: TRBD1; CDR3aa: CASSPHRDRDYEQYF; CDR3nt: TGTGCCAGCAGTCCGCACCGGGACAGGGACTACGAGCAGTACTTC
j_gene: TRBJ2-4; v_gene: TRBV28; abundance: -; d_gene: -; CDR3aa: CASSLWQTLAKNIQYF; CDR3nt: TGTGCCAGCAGTTTATGGCAGACTTTAGCCAAAAACATTCAGTACTTC
j_gene: TRBJ2-3; v_gene: TRBV19; abundance: few; d_gene: TRBD2; CDR3aa: CASSISLAGDGDTQYF; CDR3nt: TGTGCCAGTAGTATCTCTTTAGCGGGAGATGGAGATACGCAGTATTTT
j_gene: TRBJ2-3; v_gene: TRBV5-4; abundance: -; d_gene: -; CDR3aa: CASSTSGVGTDTQYF; CDR3nt: TGTGCCAGCAGCACATCGGGAGTCGGCACAGATACGCAGTATTTT
j_gene: TRBJ2-1; v_gene: TRBV4-1; abundance: -; d_gene: TRBD2; CDR3aa: CASRRLAGGQGNEQFF; CDR3nt: TGCGCCAGCAGACGTCTAGCGGGAGGTCAAGGTAATGAGCAGTTCTTC
j_gene: TRBJ1-1; v_gene: TRBV5-1; abundance: -; d_gene: -; CDR3aa: CASYPWGGPTEAFF; CDR3nt: TGCGCCAGCTACCCCTGGGGGGGTCCCACTGAAGCTTTCTTT
j_gene: TRBJ1-4; v_gene: TRBV10-3; abundance: -; d_gene: -; CDR3aa: CAISDSGAIPATNEKLFF; CDR3nt: TGTGCCATCAGTGACTCGGGAGCTATACCTGCAACTAATGAAAAACTGTTTTTT
j_gene: TRBJ1-1; v_gene: TRBV28; abundance: -; d_gene: -; CDR3aa: CASSLWTDGNTEAFF; CDR3nt: TGTGCCAGCAGTCTGTGGACGGATGGGAACACTGAAGCTTTCTTT
j_gene: TRBJ2-3; v_gene: TRBV5-1; abundance: -; d_gene: -; CDR3aa: CASSPTDGLAQYF; CDR3nt: TGCGCCAGCAGCCCAACGGACGGTTTGGCGCAGTATTTT
j_gene: TRBJ2-1; v_gene: TRBV9; abundance: -; d_gene: TRBD2; CDR3aa: CASSVEEGQSSGQYNEQFF; CDR3nt: TGTGCCAGCAGCGTAGAGGAGGGGCAAAGTAGCGGGCAATACAATGAGCAGTTCTTC
j_gene: TRBJ2-5; v_gene: TRBV5-1; abundance: -; d_gene: -; CDR3aa: CASNPLGAGYQETQYF; CDR3nt: TGCGCCAGCAACCCCCTTGGGGCGGGGTACCAAGAGACCCAGTACTTC
j_gene: TRBJ1-4; v_gene: TRBV4-1; abundance: -; d_gene: -; CDR3aa: CASSQERGFATNEKLFF; CDR3nt: TGCGCCAGCAGCCAAGAACGAGGTTTTGCAACTAATGAAAAACTGTTTTTT
j_gene: TRBJ1-5; v_gene: TRBV27; abundance: -; d_gene: -; CDR3aa: CASRFRTASNQPQHF; CDR3nt: TGTGCCAGCAGATTTAGGACAGCTAGCAATCAGCCCCAGCATTTT
j_gene: TRBJ1-5; v_gene: TRBV28; abundance: -; d_gene: -; CDR3aa: CASSFNSAQPQHF; CDR3nt: TGTGCCAGCAGTTTCAACTCCGCTCAGCCCCAGCATTTT
j_gene: TRBJ1-2; v_gene: TRBV5-1; abundance: -; d_gene: -; CDR3aa: CASSFDSFGYTF; CDR3nt: TGCGCCAGCAGCTTCGACAGTTTTGGCTACACCTTC
j_gene: TRBJ1-4; v_gene: TRBV5-1; abundance: -; d_gene: -; CDR3aa: CASSRGATRLFATNEKLFF; CDR3nt: TGCGCCAGCAGCCGAGGGGCGACGAGGTTGTTTGCAACTAATGAAAAACTGTTTTTT
j_gene: TRBJ1-3; v_gene: TRBV10-1; abundance: -; d_gene: -; CDR3aa: CASSPQRTGNTIYF; CDR3nt: TGCGCCAGCAGCCCCCAAAGGACTGGAAACACCATATATTTT
j_gene: TRBJ1-1; v_gene: TRBV10-1; abundance: few; d_gene: -; CDR3aa: CASMRNGDTEAFF; CDR3nt: TGCGCCAGCATGAGAAATGGGGACACTGAAGCTTTCTTT
j_gene: TRBJ2-1; v_gene: TRBV28; abundance: -; d_gene: TRBD2; CDR3aa: CASMISGRRNEQFF; CDR3nt: TGTGCCAGCATGATTAGCGGGAGGCGAAATGAGCAGTTCTTC
j_gene: TRBJ1-1; v_gene: TRBV6-4; abundance: -; d_gene: -; CDR3aa: CASRRPEQLNTEAFF; CDR3nt: TGTGCCAGCAGGCGCCCGGAGCAGCTGAACACTGAAGCTTTCTTT
j_gene: TRBJ2-1; v_gene: TRBV27; abundance: -; d_gene: -; CDR3aa: CASSLVGLYNEQFF; CDR3nt: TGTGCCAGCAGTTTGGTAGGACTCTACAATGAGCAGTTCTTC
j_gene: TRBJ2-1; v_gene: TRBV28; abundance: -; d_gene: TRBD2; CDR3aa: CASSLRLAGEYEQFF; CDR3nt: TGTGCCAGCAGTTTAAGACTAGCGGGAGAATATGAGCAGTTCTTC
j_gene: TRBJ2-2; v_gene: TRBV6-6; abundance: -; d_gene: TRBD1; CDR3aa: CASSLRTGGTGELFF; CDR3nt: TGTGCCAGCAGTCTTCGGACAGGGGGGACCGGGGAGCTGTTTTTT
j_gene: TRBJ1-5; v_gene: TRBV7-3; abundance: -; d_gene: -; CDR3aa: CASSPGPYQPQHF; CDR3nt: TGTGCCAGCAGCCCGGGCCCGTATCAGCCCCAGCATTTT
j_gene: TRBJ1-1; v_gene: TRBV6-1; abundance: -; d_gene: TRBD1; CDR3aa: CASSHTGDWHTEAFF; CDR3nt: TGTGCCAGCAGTCACACAGGGGACTGGCACACTGAAGCTTTCTTT
j_gene: TRBJ2-1; v_gene: TRBV28; abundance: -; d_gene: TRBD2; CDR3aa: CASSLAGEYNEQFF; CDR3nt: TGTGCCAGCAGTTTAGCGGGAGAGTACAATGAGCAGTTCTTC
j_gene: TRBJ1-2; v_gene: TRBV5-1; abundance: once; d_gene: -; CDR3aa: CASSLAGGYTF; CDR3nt: TGCGCCAGCAGCTTGGCTGGAGGCTACACCTTC
j_gene: TRBJ2-7; v_gene: TRBV5-1; abundance: -; d_gene: -; CDR3aa: CASSRNGRSSYEQYF; CDR3nt: TGCGCCAGCAGCCGGAACGGCAGGAGCTCCTACGAGCAGTACTTC
j_gene: TRBJ1-5; v_gene: TRBV28; abundance: -; d_gene: -; CDR3aa: CASTSGDGRGQPQHF; CDR3nt: TGTGCCAGCACCTCCGGGGACGGACGTGGTCAGCCCCAGCATTTT
j_gene: TRBJ1-2; v_gene: TRBV7-9; abundance: -; d_gene: TRBD1; CDR3aa: CASSLQGGTNYGYTF; CDR3nt: TGTGCCAGCAGCTTACAGGGGGGCACTAACTATGGCTACACCTTC
j_gene: TRBJ2-7; v_gene: TRBV5-4; abundance: -; d_gene: TRBD1; CDR3aa: CASRKFGTGVFEQYF; CDR3nt: TGTGCCAGCCGCAAATTCGGGACAGGGGTTTTCGAGCAGTACTTC
j_gene: TRBJ1-4; v_gene: TRBV19; abundance: -; d_gene: -; CDR3aa: CASKGKQARVSEKLFF; CDR3nt: TGTGCCAGTAAAGGGAAACAGGCAAGAGTGAGTGAAAAACTGTTTTTT
j_gene: TRBJ1-1; v_gene: TRBV30; abundance: once; d_gene: -; CDR3aa: CAWSVTRVNTEAFF; CDR3nt: TGTGCCTGGAGTGTAACTAGGGTGAACACTGAAGCTTTCTTT